A selection of T cell receptor beta chains follows, all from one sample in a study of blood T cell repertoires in COVID-19. Some clones are missing from TCRdb's copy, which holds only in-frame ones; the method was immunoSEQ multiplex PCR. The sample yields a few hundred thousand clones, about 90% seen once. What was sequenced was peripheral blood. These receptors were obtained from a young woman with COVID-19, enrolled during active disease. The CDR3 runs from the conserved cysteine through the conserved F or W. The D gene is left open where the match is weak. Rows give clone size only sometimes, using once, few, many, or a class for an expanded clone.

d_call	j_call	v_call	clone_size	cdr3_aa	cdr3_nt
TRBD2	TRBJ2-3	TRBV29-1	.	CSVRGVAGGPDTQYF	TGCAGCGTCCGAGGGGTAGCGGGAGGGCCAGATACGCAGTATTTT
.	TRBJ2-1	TRBV7-9	.	CASSLARGSYNEQFF	TGTGCCAGCAGCTTAGCGCGAGGATCCTACAATGAGCAGTTCTTC
.	TRBJ2-5	TRBV19	.	CASSMTRDRQETQYF	TGTGCCAGTAGTATGACTAGGGACAGACAAGAGACCCAGTACTTC
TRBD1	TRBJ2-5	TRBV28	once	CASSSGTGVGGETQYF	TGTGCCAGCAGTTCCGGGACAGGGGTGGGTGGAGAGACCCAGTACTTC
.	TRBJ2-2	TRBV7-7	.	CASSFGEDTGELFF	TGTGCCAGCAGCTTTGGTGAGGACACCGGGGAGCTGTTTTTT
.	TRBJ1-5	TRBV7-9	.	CASSLAGGHQPQHF	TGTGCCAGCAGCTTAGCCGGGGGGCATCAGCCCCAGCATTTT
.	TRBJ1-1	TRBV28	.	CASSFYSENTEAFF	TGTGCCAGCAGCTTTTATAGCGAGAACACTGAAGCTTTCTTT
TRBD1	TRBJ1-5	TRBV7-9	.	CASSRDSSNQPQHF	TGTGCCAGCAGCCGGGACAGTAGCAATCAGCCCCAGCATTTT
.	TRBJ1-3	TRBV28	.	CASEPPAPSGNTIYF	TGTGCCAGCGAACCGCCAGCGCCCTCTGGAAACACCATATATTTT
TRBD1	TRBJ1-1	TRBV6-4	.	CASSAEARQGQAFF	TGTGCCAGCAGCGCTGAGGCCCGACAGGGCCAAGCTTTCTTT
.	TRBJ1-4	TRBV5-5	.	CASSYLLNEKLFF	TGTGCCAGCAGCTACCTATTAAATGAAAAACTGTTTTTT
TRBD1	TRBJ1-5	TRBV6-5	.	CASNTGDGKPQHF	TGTGCCAGCAACACAGGGGACGGGAAGCCCCAGCATTTT
TRBD2	TRBJ2-7	TRBV27	.	CASSSLAGAAMDEQYF	TGTGCCAGCAGTTCCTTAGCGGGAGCCGCGATGGACGAGCAGTACTTC
TRBD1	TRBJ1-1	TRBV27	.	CASSLFYPGTGNTEAFF	TGTGCCAGCAGTTTATTTTACCCCGGGACAGGAAACACTGAAGCTTTCTTT
TRBD1	TRBJ2-2	TRBV7-6	.	CASSLEGQGNTGELFF	TGTGCCAGCAGTCTAGAGGGACAGGGTAACACCGGGGAGCTGTTTTTT
TRBD2	TRBJ2-1	TRBV4-1	.	CASSQALEGSGSLSEQFF	TGCGCCAGCAGCCAAGCGTTAGAGGGTAGCGGGAGCCTCAGTGAGCAGTTCTTC
TRBD2	TRBJ2-3	TRBV5-1	.	CASSLEAGGGTDTQYF	TGCGCCAGCAGCTTGGAAGCGGGAGGTGGGACAGATACGCAGTATTTT
TRBD1	TRBJ1-4	TRBV27	.	CASSPASTGAFPLFF	TGTGCCAGCAGTCCAGCCTCGACAGGGGCCTTCCCACTGTTTTTT
.	TRBJ2-5	TRBV12-5	few	CASGGAREETQYF	TGTGCTAGTGGGGGGGCCAGGGAGGAGACCCAGTACTTC
TRBD1	TRBJ2-3	TRBV29-1	.	CSVEEGQGGDTQYF	TGCAGCGTTGAAGAGGGACAGGGGGGTGATACGCAGTATTTT
.	TRBJ1-1	TRBV4-1	.	CASSQDPGAPTEAFF	TGCGCCAGCAGCCAAGATCCAGGGGCGCCCACTGAAGCTTTCTTT
.	TRBJ1-5	TRBV3-1/TRBV3-2	.	CASSQDLSGSNQPQHF	TGTGCCAGCAGCCAAGACCTGTCAGGGAGCAATCAGCCCCAGCATTTT
.	TRBJ1-3	TRBV19	.	CATSDSHSGNTIYF	TGTGCCACCTCGGACAGCCACTCTGGAAACACCATATATTTT
.	TRBJ2-7	TRBV2	.	CASLVSGGLSYEQYF	TGTGCCAGCTTGGTTTCCGGGGGGCTCTCCTACGAGCAGTACTTC
TRBD1	TRBJ2-1	TRBV15	.	CATSRTAGGEQFF	TGTGCCACCAGCAGAACGGCAGGGGGTGAGCAGTTCTTC
TRBD2	TRBJ2-1	TRBV6-1	.	CASSVAGGRYNEQFF	TGTGCCAGCAGTGTAGCGGGAGGGCGATACAATGAGCAGTTCTTC
TRBD1	TRBJ2-6	TRBV4-2	.	CASTGTGRSGANVLTF	TGTGCCAGCACCGGGACAGGGAGGTCTGGGGCCAACGTCCTGACTTTC
.	TRBJ2-1	TRBV21-1	.	CASSKFRDRERNEQFF	TGTGCCAGCAGCAAGTTCCGGGACAGGGAGCGAAATGAGCAGTTCTTC
TRBD1	TRBJ1-1	TRBV10-1	.	CASSGQGGEAFF	TGCGCCAGCAGTGGGCAGGGGGGCGAAGCTTTCTTT
.	TRBJ1-1	TRBV30	.	CAWSRKQGLNTEAFF	TGTGCCTGGAGCCGAAAACAGGGTCTGAATACTGAAGCTTTCTTT
.	TRBJ1-6	TRBV9	.	CASSVGFDSSNSPLHF	TGTGCCAGCAGCGTAGGATTTGACAGCTCCAATTCACCCCTCCACTTT
TRBD2	TRBJ2-7	TRBV28	.	CASDPSGSSSYEQYF	TGTGCCAGCGACCCTAGCGGGAGCTCCTCCTACGAGCAGTACTTC
TRBD1	TRBJ1-1	TRBV5-1	.	CASSQGLTGEDTEAFF	TGCGCCAGCAGCCAGGGGCTTACAGGGGAAGACACTGAAGCTTTCTTT
.	TRBJ1-1	TRBV19	.	CASGNRVATEAFF	TGTGCCAGTGGCAACAGGGTGGCCACTGAAGCTTTCTTT
TRBD1	TRBJ1-1	TRBV6-6	.	CASSYSRGRGGAQAFF	TGTGCCAGCAGTTACTCCAGGGGGCGAGGTGGTGCGCAAGCTTTCTTT
TRBD2	TRBJ2-1	TRBV11-2	.	CASTRSGRDNEQFF	TGTGCCAGCACCCGTAGCGGGAGGGACAATGAGCAGTTCTTC
TRBD2	TRBJ2-5	TRBV2	.	CASNGLAGGETQYF	TGTGCCAGCAACGGACTAGCGGGAGGGGAGACCCAGTACTTC
.	TRBJ2-3	TRBV3-1/TRBV3-2	.	CASSQEGRSTDTQYF	TGTGCCAGCAGCCAAGAGGGCAGGAGCACAGATACGCAGTATTTT
.	TRBJ1-5	TRBV12-3/TRBV12-4	.	CASSGLSNQPQHF	TGTGCCAGCAGCGGACTTAGCAATCAGCCCCAGCATTTT
.	TRBJ1-5	TRBV28	.	CASSSPTQIGWPQHF	TGTGCCAGCAGTTCCCCAACCCAAATCGGGTGGCCCCAGCATTTT
TRBD1	TRBJ2-2	TRBV5-4	.	CASSKGQGETGELFF	TGTGCCAGCAGTAAAGGACAGGGAGAAACCGGGGAGCTGTTTTTT
.	TRBJ2-5	TRBV4-1	.	CASSSLDEVGETQYF	TGCGCCAGCAGCTCCCTCGACGAGGTTGGAGAGACCCAGTACTTC
TRBD1	TRBJ1-1	TRBV2	.	CASSRDRGTEAFF	TGTGCCAGCAGCCGGGACAGAGGCACTGAAGCTTTCTTT
.	TRBJ2-5	TRBV12-3/TRBV12-4	.	CASSSVETQYF	TGTGCCAGCAGCTCCGTGGAGACCCAGTACTTC
TRBD1	TRBJ1-1	TRBV19	few	CASSIGDRDTEAFF	TGTGCCAGTAGTATAGGAGACAGGGACACTGAAGCTTTCTTT
.	TRBJ2-1	TRBV6-2/TRBV6-3	.	CASSRQNNEQFF	TGTGCCAGCAGCCGACAGAACAATGAGCAGTTCTTC
TRBD2	TRBJ2-7	TRBV24-1	.	CAIEPGLGISYEQYF	TGTGCCATCGAACCGGGACTAGGGATCTCCTACGAGCAGTACTTC
.	TRBJ2-7	TRBV7-2	.	CASSPRLGGNEQYF	TGTGCCAGCAGCCCTAGACTAGGGGGCAACGAGCAGTACTTC
.	TRBJ2-5	TRBV15	.	CATSRDLDRQEPQYF	TGTGCCACCAGCAGAGATCTTGACAGGCAAGAGCCCCAGTACTTC
.	TRBJ1-5	TRBV2	.	CASSEGGQGNQPQHF	TGTGCCAGCAGTGAAGGCGGGCAGGGGAATCAGCCCCAGCATTTT
.	TRBJ1-5	TRBV10-1	.	CASSESTGRSNQPQHF	TGCGCCAGCAGTGAGTCGACTGGTAGGAGCAATCAGCCCCAGCATTTT